A single sample is the source of the 11 T cell receptor beta chains below, sequenced in a study of cytomegalovirus exposure and HLA in healthy donors (dated by TCRdb to about 2017). The library was generated by the immunoSEQ multiplex PCR assay. The multiplex PCR relied on a mix of 60 forward primers for TCR Vbeta segments and 13 reverse primers for TCR Jbeta segments. What TCRdb holds here is the immuneACCESS table cut down to in-frame rearrangements. Part of the clones is not present; checked against another copy, under half of the missing clones reflect an unresolved V gene, and the others are unexplained. The sample's records list some 180,000 clones. The top ten clones comprise roughly 6.7% of the sample. The source material was PBMCs. The receptors were sampled from a man in his thirties or forties in good health and CMV-seronegative.

The chain is built from TRBV7-7 and TRBJ2-2, with TRBD1 matching 9 bases. This CDR3 region has 18 residues. V lost 2 bases and J lost 0; bases outside the gene matches: 7. The germline V gene encodes CDR1 SSHAT and CDR2 FNYEAQ (reference sequence). In DNA, the CDR3 is TGTGCCAGCAGCTTAAACCCTGGGACAGGGTCGAACACCGGGGAGCTGTTTTTT. It translates to CASSLNPGTGSNTGELFF.

V usage is TRBV7-9 and J usage is TRBJ2-5; TRBD2 aligns across 10 bases. The V gene's germline CDR1 is SEHNR and CDR2 FQNEAQ (reference sequence). V lost 2 bases and J lost 5; bases outside the gene matches: 2. The length of the CDR3 is 14 residues. The CDR3 nucleotides read TGTGCCAGCAGCTTAACTAGCGGGATGGAGACCCAGTACTTC. This encodes CASSLTSGMETQYF.

The rearrangement uses TRBV19 and TRBJ1-5, with unresolved D. V gave up 1 base and J gave up 5 bases, with 12 bases separating them. This CDR3 contains 15 residues. In germline, CDR1 is LNHDA, CDR2 SQIVND (reference sequence). CDR3 residues: CASSIAREAHQPQHF. In DNA form, the CDR3 reads TGTGCCAGTAGTATAGCAAGGGAGGCCCATCAGCCCCAGCATTTT. Full variable domain (remainder filled in from reference TRBV19 and TRBJ1-5): DGGITQSPKYLFRKEGQNVTLSCEQNLNHDAMYWYRQDPGQGLRLIYYSQIVNDFQKGDIAEGYSVSREKKESFPLTVTSAQKNPTAFYLCASSIAREAHQPQHFGDGTRLSIL.

The V call is TRBV10-1, the J call TRBJ2-3, with 14 bases fitting TRBD2. The CDR3 contains 15 residues. Germline V gene sequence: CDR1 WNHNN, CDR2 SYGVQD (reference sequence). The junction had 2 bases not matched to a gene; V was cut back by 5 bases and J by 4 bases. CDR3 in amino acids: CASSRGLAGADTQYF. In nucleotides, the CDR3 is TGCGCCAGCAGTCGGGGACTAGCGGGGGCAGATACGCAGTATTTT.

The chain is built from TRBV6-1 and TRBJ1-1; possible D gene TRBD1, 6 bases. Trimming shortened V by 6 bases and J by 1 base, and 12 bases separated the two germline ends. CDR1 is MNHNS and CDR2 is SASEGT in the germline V gene. This CDR3 region has 14 residues. The DNA of the CDR3 is TGTGCCAGCAGGTCAGGGGATTCGAACACTGAAGCTTTCTTT. This sequence encodes CASRSGDSNTEAFF.

The gene calls are TRBV5-6 and TRBJ2-7, with D perhaps TRBD2 (7 bases). This CDR3 spans 14 amino acids. Germline CDR1 SGHDT, CDR2 YYEEEE. V was pared by 4 bases and J by 7 bases, with 18 bases between. CDR3 protein: CASSRRDYQGEQYF. CDR3 nucleotides: TGTGCCAGCAGCCGGAGGGACTATCAGGGGGAGCAGTACTTC. The whole variable domain, remainder taken from reference TRBV5-6 and TRBJ2-7, is DAGVTQSPTHLIKTRGQQVTLRCSPKSGHDTVSWYQQALGQGPQFIFQYYEEEERQRGNFPDRFSGHQFPNYSSELNVNALLLGDSALYLCASSRRDYQGEQYFGPGTRLTVT.

This CDR3 reads CSALSGVSQPQHF. Written as DNA, the CDR3 is TGCAGCGCACTCTCGGGGGTCAGTCAGCCCCAGCATTTT. The V call is TRBV29-1, the J call TRBJ1-5, with D perhaps TRBD1 (5 bases). V shed 7 bases and J shed 6 bases, with 16 bases lying between them. Germline loops: CDR1 SQVTM, CDR2 ANQGSEA. The CDR3 contains 13 residues.

The CDR3 DNA reads TGTGCCAGCAGCCAGCAACAGGTAGATCAGCCCCAGCATTTT. Its translation is CASSQQQVDQPQHF. This chain links TRBV4-2 with TRBJ1-5; a weak D match, TRBD1 (5 bases). Trimming took 3 bases from V and 5 from J, leaving 11 bases between them. The germline gives CDR1 LGHNA, CDR2 YNFKEQ. This CDR3 has 14 residues.

This rearrangement joins TRBV9 to TRBJ2-3; D call uncertain. Germline V CDR1 and CDR2: SGDLS, YYNGEE. The V end was cut by 4 bases, the J end by 7 bases, with 10 bases between. This CDR3 is built from 12 residues. The CDR3 protein is CASSYDWHTQYF. For the CDR3, the DNA is TGTGCCAGCAGCTATGACTGGCATACGCAGTATTTT.

This rearrangement joins TRBV7-3 to TRBJ2-7, with 12 bases fitting TRBD2. The CDR3 has 15 amino acids. Germline CDR1 SGHTA, CDR2 FQGTGA. The J segment lost 5 bases and the V segment lost 5 bases, leaving 7 bases of the junction unmatched. The CDR3 reads CASSPSRTSGNEQYF. The CDR3 bases are TGTGCCAGCAGCCCAAGTAGGACTAGCGGGAACGAGCAGTACTTC.

V and J are TRBV29-1 and TRBJ2-7, with TRBD1 identical over 8 bases. Germline V gene sequence: CDR1 SQVTM, CDR2 ANQGSEA. Germline trimming cut 3 bases from V and 4 bases from J; bases unmatched to any gene: 11. This CDR3 is built from 15 residues. The CDR3, as DNA: TGCAGCGTTGACGGCCCGGCAGGGGGCGGTTACGAGCAGTACTTC. Amino acid sequence: CSVDGPAGGGYEQYF.